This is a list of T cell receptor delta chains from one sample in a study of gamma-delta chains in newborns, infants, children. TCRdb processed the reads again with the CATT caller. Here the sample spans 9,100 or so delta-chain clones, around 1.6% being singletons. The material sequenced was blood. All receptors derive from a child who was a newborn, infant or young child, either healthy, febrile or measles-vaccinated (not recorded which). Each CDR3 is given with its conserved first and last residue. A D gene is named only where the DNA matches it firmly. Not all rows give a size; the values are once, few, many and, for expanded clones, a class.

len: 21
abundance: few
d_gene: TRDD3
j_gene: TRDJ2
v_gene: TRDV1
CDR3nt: TGTGCTCTTGGGAAGGGTCCTACCCGGGGGATACGGGTAGCTTTGACAGCACAACTCTTCTTT
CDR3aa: CALGKGPTRGIRVALTAQLFF

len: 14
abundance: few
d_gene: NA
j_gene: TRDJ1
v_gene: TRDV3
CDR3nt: TGTGCCTCCTCTCTTCCCGAGAGCACCGATAAACTCATCTTT
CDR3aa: CASSLPESTDKLIF

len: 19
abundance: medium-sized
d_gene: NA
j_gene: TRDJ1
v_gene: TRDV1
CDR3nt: TGTGCTCTTGGACTCCGGTGGGGGGAACCCGGAAGGCACACCGATAAACTCATCTTT
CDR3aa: CALGLRWGEPGRHTDKLIF

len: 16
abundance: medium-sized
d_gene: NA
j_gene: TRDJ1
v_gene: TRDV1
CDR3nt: TGTGCTCTTGGGGAGCCCGGCTTCACGGACACCGATAAACTCATCTTT
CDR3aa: CALGEPGFTDTDKLIF

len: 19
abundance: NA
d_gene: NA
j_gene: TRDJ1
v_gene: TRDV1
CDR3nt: TGTGCTCTTGGGGAGGCCCACAACTCGAGGACTAGAGGAACCGATAAACTCATCTTT
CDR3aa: CALGEAHNSRTRGTDKLIF

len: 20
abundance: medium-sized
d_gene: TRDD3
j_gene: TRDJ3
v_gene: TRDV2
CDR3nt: TGTGCCTGTGACACCTGGGGGATACGAAGGGGCTCCTGGGACACCCGACAGATGTTTTTC
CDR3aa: CACDTWGIRRGSWDTRQMFF

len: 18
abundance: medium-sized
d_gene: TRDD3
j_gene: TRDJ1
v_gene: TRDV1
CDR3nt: TGTGCTCTTGGGAACTATCGCTTCCTACTGGGGGATATCGATAAACTCATCTTT
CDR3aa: CALGNYRFLLGDIDKLIF

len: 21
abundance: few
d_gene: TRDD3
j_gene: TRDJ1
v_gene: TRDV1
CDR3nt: TGTGCTCTTGGGAGGGGTAGGTTCCTACGTCTGAGTGGGGGATACGACGATAAACTCATCTTT
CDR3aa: CALGRGRFLRLSGGYDDKLIF

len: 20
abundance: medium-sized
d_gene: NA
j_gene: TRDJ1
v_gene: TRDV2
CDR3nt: TGTGCCTGTGACACGCAATTCCTAGGGACCTACTGGTGGTACACCGATAAACTCATCTTT
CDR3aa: CACDTQFLGTYWWYTDKLIF

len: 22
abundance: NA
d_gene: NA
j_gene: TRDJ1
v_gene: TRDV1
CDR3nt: TGTGCTCGTGGGGAACGTAGATGGATCCCCTACGGCTACTGGGACAACGCCGATAAACTCATCTTT
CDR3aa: CARGERRWIPYGYWDNADKLIF